This T cell receptor (beta chain) appears in the sequencing data of a study of shared T cell receptors in the human thymus. This clone has just a few counts. Profiled with immunoSEQ multiplex PCR; TCRdb holds only in-frame clones, not every one. The sample has 550,000 to 800,000 clones; roughly 85% are singletons. CDR1 and CDR2 from the germline V gene are SQVTM and ANQGSEA. CDR3 size: 14 residues. Unmatched junction bases numbered 8, after V lost 4 bases and J lost 5 bases. The same sample was also studied in work on human thymus T cells. That paper notes: Surgeons resected thymus tissue during corrective heart surgery. What appeared biased in thymic and blood repertoires was the usage of V and J genes. Related work found strong thymic repertoire overlap between unrelated individuals.

Sequenced sample: thymocytes. This sequence joins TRBV29-1 and TRBJ2-1; 7 bases are shared with TRBD1. This sequence was found in a girl less than two years old with a congenital heart defect. CDR3 region: CSVGNRTGHNEQFF. CDR3 in DNA: TGCAGCGTTGGAAACCGGACAGGTCACAATGAGCAGTTCTTC.